The 8 T cell receptor beta chains given below trace back to one sample, sequenced in a study of CD8 T cell repertoires and HIV-1 epitope variants. The method was immunoSEQ multiplex PCR; TCRdb's version includes in-frame clones alone and lacks a portion of them. The data hold 3,500 to 5,000 clones, with roughly 72% observed a single time. Their cognate antigens are unknown. Specimen: cultured CD8+ T cells derived from PBMCs. These receptors originate from a male donor with HIV.

In its sample, this clone was seen a few times. The V call is TRBV6-6, the J call TRBJ2-7; D possibly uses TRBD1 or TRBD2 (5 bases each). Germline V gives CDR1 MNHNY, CDR2 SVGAGI (reference sequence). Trimming removed 6 bases at V and 3 bases at J, with 12 bases between. This CDR3 has 13 residues. The CDR3 DNA follows: TGTGCCAGCAGACCTATTGGGGGCTACGAGCAGTACTTC. As protein: CASRPIGGYEQYF.

This clone was picked up one time. The rearrangement uses TRBV28 and TRBJ2-7, with D tentatively TRBD1 (5 bases). This CDR3 spans 14 amino acids. Germline loops: CDR1 MDHEN, CDR2 SYDVKM. V was clipped by 6 bases and J by 0 bases, with 12 bases between them. The CDR3 protein is CASRSEDSSYEQYF. The CDR3 DNA reads as TGTGCCAGCAGGTCGGAAGACAGCTCCTACGAGCAGTACTTC.

This chain links TRBV9 with TRBJ1-1; the D is unclear. The length of the CDR3 is 13 residues. Germline V gene lookup returns CDR1 SGDLS and CDR2 YYNGEE. Trimming removed 2 bases at V and 4 bases at J, with 9 bases between. CDR3 region: CASSVSGGTEAFF. DNA for the CDR3: TGTGCCAGCAGCGTCTCCGGCGGCACTGAAGCTTTCTTT.

V usage is TRBV28 and J usage is TRBJ1-3; D is ambiguous. V was trimmed by 3 bases and J by 7 bases, leaving 22 bases between them. The germline V gene has CDR1 MDHEN and CDR2 SYDVKM. The CDR3 loop spans 17 amino acids. CDR3 in amino acids: CASSLKILGRKPNTIYF. CDR3 nucleotides: TGTGCCAGCAGTTTGAAAATCTTAGGACGGAAACCGAACACCATATATTTT. Using reference TRBV28 and TRBJ1-3 for the parts outside the CDR3, the full variable domain is DVKVTQSSRYLVKRTGEKVFLECVQDMDHENMFWYRQDPGLGLRLIYFSYDVKMKEKGDIPEGYSVSREKKERFSLILESASTNQTSMYLCASSLKILGRKPNTIYFGEGSWLTVV.

The chain carries TRBV19 and TRBJ1-1, with TRBD1 matching over 8 bases. V shed 5 bases and J 3 bases; nucleotides not matched to a gene: 11. Germline V gene sequence: CDR1 LNHDA, CDR2 SQIVND (reference sequence). This CDR3 contains 16 residues. CDR3 in DNA: TGTGCCAGTAGTTCGGGGACCAGGGGGCTGGACACTGAAGCTTTCTTT. Protein product: CASSSGTRGLDTEAFF. The entire variable domain, with the rest obtained from reference TRBV19 and TRBJ1-1, is as follows: DGGITQSPKYLFRKEGQNVTLSCEQNLNHDAMYWYRQDPGQGLRLIYYSQIVNDFQKGDIAEGYSVSREKKESFPLTVTSAQKNPTAFYLCASSSGTRGLDTEAFFGQGTRLTVV.

V usage is TRBV11-2 and J usage is TRBJ2-7; no firm D call. CDR3 size: 11 residues. Germline loops: CDR1 SGHAT, CDR2 FQNNGV. With 5 bases removed from V and 1 base from J, the gap between germline ends came to 3 bases. The CDR3 bases are TGTGCCAGCAGCGCTTCCTACGAGCAGTACTTC. Protein sequence: CASSASYEQYF.

The J gene is TRBJ2-7, the V gene TRBV27; 15 bases align to TRBD2. Per the germline V gene, CDR1 is MNHEY and CDR2 is SMNVEV (reference sequence). This CDR3 comprises 15 residues. The V and J ends lost 4 bases and 4 bases, in that order; junction bases with no gene match: 2. CDR3 amino acids: CASSWGLAGGYEQYF. The CDR3 region has the DNA TGTGCCAGCAGTTGGGGACTAGCGGGGGGTTACGAGCAGTACTTC.

This rearrangement joins TRBV4-2 to TRBJ1-4, with D uncertain. V lost 1 base and J lost 12, with 12 bases in between. Germline CDR1 and CDR2: LGHNA and YNFKEQ. CDR3 size: 13 residues. CDR3 DNA sequence: TGTGCCAGCAGCCAAGCCCCCCAGGAGGAACTGTTTTTT. Encoded protein: CASSQAPQEELFF.